The 17 T cell receptor beta chains below all came from one sample that was sequenced in a study of early T cells in non-severe SARS-CoV-2 infection. TCRdb re-analysed the 5' RACE reads in MiXCR, keeping a single row per CDR3 protein. There are some 62,000 distinct CDR3 sequences in the sample; less than 10% occur only once, and 1.2% lies in the top ten. Material for sequencing was whole blood. These receptors all stem from an adult who was a healthcare worker with PCR-confirmed SARS-CoV-2 infection or an uninfected control (not recorded which).

The chain carries TRBV20-1 and TRBJ1-2; tentatively, D is TRBD1 (6 bases). Trimming cost V 6 bases and J 7 bases, with 12 bases left between them. The CDR3 extends over 11 amino acids. The germline CDR1 and CDR2 sequences are DFQATT and SNEGSKA (reference sequence). The CDR3 nucleotides read TGCAGTGCAAAGGGGGTGGTTGGCTACACCTTC. Translation: CSAKGVVGYTF.

V and J are TRBV23-1 and TRBJ2-1; 8 bases align to TRBD1. TRBV23-1 is an open reading frame whose function is uncertain. J lost 2 bases, V lost 4 bases, and 13 bases had no gene match. This CDR3 has 18 residues. The CDR3 sequence: CASSPKQPTGVTYNEQFF. The CDR3, as DNA: TGCGCCAGCAGTCCGAAGCAACCGACAGGGGTCACCTACAATGAGCAGTTCTTC.

There are a few counts of this clonotype. The chain couples TRBV6-6 to TRBJ1-4; D may be TRBD1 (6 bases). The CDR3 consists of 13 residues. The ends were cut back, 8 bases at V and 4 bases at J, with 11 bases in the middle. Germline CDR1 is MNHNY and CDR2 is SVGAGI (reference sequence). The CDR3 DNA sequence: TGTGCCAGCCGAGGACAGCTTAATGAAAAACTGTTTTTT. This gives the protein CASRGQLNEKLFF.

This clonotype showed up just a few times. The V gene is TRBV2, the J gene TRBJ1-2, with 8 bases fitting TRBD1. J gave up 7 bases and V 6 bases, and 7 bases lay outside the gene matches. The CDR3 length is 13 residues. Germline V gene sequence: CDR1 SNHLY, CDR2 FYNNEI. In DNA form, the CDR3 reads TGTGCCAGCAGCCAGGGGACAGGTCCTGGCTACACCTTC. Its protein product is CASSQGTGPGYTF.

This clonotype was counted at least ten times. The genes are TRBV2 and TRBJ2-1; D gene uncertain. V lost 6 bases to trimming and J lost 5 bases, with 11 bases between them. The CDR3 consists of 13 residues. Per germline, CDR1 SNHLY and CDR2 FYNNEI. The CDR3 DNA sequence: TGTGCCAGCAGCCGGACCGAGGACAATGAGCAGTTCTTC. Its translation: CASSRTEDNEQFF.

The chain uses TRBV21-1 and TRBJ2-3; the tabulated D call, TRBD2, remains unverified against the DNA. TRBV21-1 is a pseudogene. This CDR3 comprises 19 residues. CDR3: CASSKRLLAGGRSTDTQYF. CDR3 sequence (DNA): TGTGCCAGCAGCAAAAGACTACTAGCGGGGGGGCGAAGCACAGATACGCAGTATTTT.

This clonotype has more than one count but fewer than ten. J is TRBJ2-1 and V is TRBV27; D remains unclear. V shed 5 bases and J shed 6 bases, with 14 bases lying between them. Germline CDR1 is MNHEY and CDR2 is SMNVEV (reference sequence). This CDR3 region has 14 residues. The CDR3 DNA reads TGTGCCAGCAGTCAGATAACCCATGGCAATGAGCAGTTCTTC. Its translation: CASSQITHGNEQFF.

This clonotype was detected ten times or more. The CDR3 nucleotides are TGTGCCAGCAGCACGAGGATCCGGGACAGGGCCAGGGGCTACACCTTC. Encoded protein: CASSTRIRDRARGYTF. This sequence joins TRBV2 and TRBJ1-2; 9 positions agree with TRBD1. Germline V gene sequence: CDR1 SNHLY, CDR2 FYNNEI. J gave up 8 bases and V 6 bases, and 16 bases lay outside the gene matches. CDR3 length: 16 residues. The full variable domain, in which reference TRBV2 and TRBJ1-2 provide the parts outside the CDR3, is EPEVTQTPSHQVTQMGQEVILRCVPISNHLYFYWYRQILGQKVEFLVSFYNNEISEKSEIFDDQFSVERPDGSNFTLKIRSTKLEDSAMYFCASSTRIRDRARGYTFGSGTRLTVV.

The chain employs TRBV6-2 or TRBV6-3 and TRBJ2-7, with TRBD1 identical over 9 bases. The junction had 2 bases not matched to a gene; V was cut back by 7 bases and J by 1 base. The CDR3 runs to 13 residues. Germline CDR1 MNHEY, CDR2 SVGEGT. The chain's CDR3 is CASNRGPSYEQYV. CDR3 nucleotide sequence: TGTGCCAGCAACAGGGGGCCATCCTACGAGCAGTACGTC.

In its sample, this clonotype was seen a few times. The rearrangement links TRBV27 to TRBJ2-6, with TRBD2 as a possible D gene (5 bases). V was clipped by 5 bases and J by 4 bases, with 12 bases between them. The CDR3 is made up of 15 amino acids. Looked up from germline, CDR1 is MNHEY and CDR2 is SMNVEV (reference sequence). The CDR3 reads CASSGEPSGANVLTF. The DNA for the CDR3 is TGTGCCAGCAGTGGGGAGCCCTCCGGGGCCAACGTCCTGACTTTC.

This clonotype has just a few counts. This rearrangement joins TRBV3-1 to TRBJ2-7; 8 bases line up with TRBD1. The CDR3 extends over 14 amino acids. With 4 bases clipped from V and 3 bases from J, the junction kept 5 bases outside the gene matches. CDR1 is LGHDT, CDR2 YNNKEL, per germline (reference sequence). The CDR3 region is CASSLGQGFYEQYV. The CDR3 DNA is TGTGCCAGCAGCCTAGGACAGGGTTTCTACGAGCAGTACGTC.

The rearrangement joins TRBV7-2 to TRBJ2-1; 12 bases line up with TRBD1. The CDR3 totals 16 residues. Trimming at V came to 5 bases and at J to 13 bases, leaving 15 bases not matched to a gene. Germline CDR1 and CDR2: SGHTA and FQGNSA. The CDR3 region is CASSTQGTGGFLGQFF. CDR3 in DNA: TGTGCCAGCAGCACGCAAGGGACAGGGGGCTTTCTTGGCCAGTTCTTC.

The J gene is TRBJ1-4, the V gene TRBV12-3 or TRBV12-4; D is unresolved. Trimming removed 1 base at V and 8 bases at J, with 5 bases between. CDR3 length: 12 residues. Written as DNA, the CDR3 is TGTGCCAGCAGTTTAGAACCCGAAAAACTGTTTTTT. Its protein product is CASSLEPEKLFF.

This clonotype appeared a few times. The genes are TRBV12-3 or TRBV12-4 and TRBJ1-1; 7 nucleotides align to TRBD1. The CDR3 length is 13 residues. Trimming cost V 1 base and J 7 bases; bases outside gene matches: 3. CDR3 nucleotides: TGTGCCAGCAGTTTAGGGGCAGGGGGTGAAGCTTTCTTT. It encodes CASSLGAGGEAFF.

The chain uses TRBV4-1 and TRBJ2-5, with 8 nucleotides matching TRBD1. The CDR3 sequence is 15 residues long. The V gene end was trimmed by 1 base and the J gene end by 5 bases; junction bases not matched to a gene: 6. From germline, CDR1 is MGHRA and CDR2 YSYEKL. The CDR3 DNA is TGCGCCAGCAGCCAAGTCCCAGGGGGCCGGGAGACCCAGTACTTC. It specifies CASSQVPGGRETQYF.

The V call is TRBV2, the J call TRBJ2-5; tentative D call: TRBD2 (6 bases). Trimming cost V 3 bases and J 2 bases, with 10 bases left between them. Germline assignment: CDR1 SNHLY and CDR2 FYNNEI. The CDR3 has 14 residues. This CDR3 is CASSEEGRQETQYF. The DNA for the CDR3 is TGTGCCAGCAGTGAGGAGGGGCGGCAAGAGACCCAGTACTTC.

This clonotype has a handful of counts. The rearrangement uses TRBV6-1 and TRBJ2-3; D ambiguous. The germline CDR1 and CDR2 sequences are MNHNS and SASEGT. The CDR3 length is 15 residues. The germline V and J ends were trimmed by 4 bases and 4 bases, with 15 bases remaining between them. Here the CDR3 DNA reads TGTGCCAGCAGTGTGTTGGTGTCGAACTCAGATACGCAGTATTTT. Translated, it gives CASSVLVSNSDTQYF.